This T cell receptor beta chain was identified in a study of a mutant IDH1 vaccine in newly diagnosed glioma. Details on this clone: Its antigen is undetermined.

Sample time point: week 35, safety follow-up. The investigators gave 300 ug of mutant IDH1 20-mer peptide in each vaccine dose, together with topical imiquimod. Germline-derived CDR1 and CDR2 are SGHTA and FQGNSA. V lost 3 bases and J lost 1, with 15 bases in between. The length of the CDR3 is 16 residues. Produced via immunoSEQ multiplex PCR; TCRdb's table is partial and in-frame only. The profile shows 26,000 or so clones, 75% to 90% of them singletons. The chain has TRBV7-2 and TRBJ1-1; D ambiguous. Sequencing was performed on PBMCs, taken from a glioma patient whose treatment included an IDH1 peptide vaccine. The origin of this receptor is a man aged 30 to 45 with glioma. The CDR3: CASSLAAEAWNTEAFF. The CDR3 coding sequence is TGTGCCAGCAGCTTGGCTGCAGAAGCGTGGAACACTGAAGCTTTCTTT.